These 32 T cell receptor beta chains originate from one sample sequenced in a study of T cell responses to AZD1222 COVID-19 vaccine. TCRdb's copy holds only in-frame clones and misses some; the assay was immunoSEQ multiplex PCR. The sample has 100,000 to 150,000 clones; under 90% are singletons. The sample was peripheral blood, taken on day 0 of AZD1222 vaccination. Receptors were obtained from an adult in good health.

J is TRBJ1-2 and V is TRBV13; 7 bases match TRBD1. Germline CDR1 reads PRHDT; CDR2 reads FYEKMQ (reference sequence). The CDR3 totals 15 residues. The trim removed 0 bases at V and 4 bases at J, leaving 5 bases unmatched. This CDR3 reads CASSLGGQPAYGYTF. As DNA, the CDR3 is TGTGCCAGCAGCTTAGGGGGACAGCCTGCCTATGGCTACACCTTC.

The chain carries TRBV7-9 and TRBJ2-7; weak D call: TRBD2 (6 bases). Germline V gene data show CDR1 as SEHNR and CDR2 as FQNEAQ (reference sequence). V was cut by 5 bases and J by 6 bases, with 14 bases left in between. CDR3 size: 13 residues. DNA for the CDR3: TGTGCCAGCAGCCCGGGACTCCTAGGCGAGCAGTACTTC. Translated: CASSPGLLGEQYF.

The CDR3 loop reads CASSFGTGGNEQFF. The DNA for the CDR3 is TGCGCCAGCAGCTTCGGGACAGGGGGCAATGAGCAGTTCTTC. The chain recombines TRBV5-1 with TRBJ2-1; the match to TRBD1 covers 11 bases. V shed 2 bases and J 6 bases; nucleotides not matched to a gene: 1. CDR3 length equals 14 residues. In germline, CDR1 is SGHRS, CDR2 YFSETQ.

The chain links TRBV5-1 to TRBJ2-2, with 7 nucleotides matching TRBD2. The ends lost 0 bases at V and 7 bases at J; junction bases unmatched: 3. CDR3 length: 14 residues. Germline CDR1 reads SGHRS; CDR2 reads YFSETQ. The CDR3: CASSLETSFGELFF. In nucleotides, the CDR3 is TGCGCCAGCAGCTTGGAGACTAGCTTCGGGGAGCTGTTTTTT.

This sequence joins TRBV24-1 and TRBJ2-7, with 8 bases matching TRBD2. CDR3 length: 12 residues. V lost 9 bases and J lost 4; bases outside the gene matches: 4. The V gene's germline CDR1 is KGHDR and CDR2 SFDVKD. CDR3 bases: TGTGCCACCTCGGGAGGGGGGTACGAGCAGTACTTC. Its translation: CATSGGGYEQYF.

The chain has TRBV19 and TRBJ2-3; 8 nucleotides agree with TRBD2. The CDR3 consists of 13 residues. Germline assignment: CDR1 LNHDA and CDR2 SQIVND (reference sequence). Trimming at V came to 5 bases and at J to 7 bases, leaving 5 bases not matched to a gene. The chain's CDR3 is CASSGGGGNTQYF. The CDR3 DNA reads TGTGCCAGTAGTGGTGGCGGGGGGAATACGCAGTATTTT.

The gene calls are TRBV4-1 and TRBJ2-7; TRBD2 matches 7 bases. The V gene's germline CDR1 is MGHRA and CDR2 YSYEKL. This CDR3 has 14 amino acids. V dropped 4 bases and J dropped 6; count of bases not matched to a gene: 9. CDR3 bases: TGCGCCAGCAGCCTTACAAACCTAGCGGTCGAGCAGTACTTC. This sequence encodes CASSLTNLAVEQYF.

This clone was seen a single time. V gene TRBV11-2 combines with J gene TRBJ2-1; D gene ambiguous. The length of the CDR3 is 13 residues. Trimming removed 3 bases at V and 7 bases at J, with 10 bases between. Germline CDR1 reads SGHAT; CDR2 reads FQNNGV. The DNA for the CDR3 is TGTGCCAGCAGCTTTCCCTTTGGGAATGAGCAGTTCTTC. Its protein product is CASSFPFGNEQFF.

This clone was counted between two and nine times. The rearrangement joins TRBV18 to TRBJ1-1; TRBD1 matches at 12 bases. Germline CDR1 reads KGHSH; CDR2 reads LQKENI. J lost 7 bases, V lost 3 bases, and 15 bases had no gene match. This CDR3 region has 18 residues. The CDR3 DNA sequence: TGTGCCAGCTCACCTACACCCGGGACAGGGGGCGGCGCCGGTGAAGCTTTCTTT. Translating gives CASSPTPGTGGGAGEAFF. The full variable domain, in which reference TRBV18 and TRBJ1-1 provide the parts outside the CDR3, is NAGVMQNPRHLVRRRGQEARLRCSPMKGHSHVYWYRQLPEEGLKFMVYLQKENIIDESGMPKERFSAEFPKEGPSILRIQQVVRGDSAAYFCASSPTPGTGGGAGEAFFGQGTRLTVV.

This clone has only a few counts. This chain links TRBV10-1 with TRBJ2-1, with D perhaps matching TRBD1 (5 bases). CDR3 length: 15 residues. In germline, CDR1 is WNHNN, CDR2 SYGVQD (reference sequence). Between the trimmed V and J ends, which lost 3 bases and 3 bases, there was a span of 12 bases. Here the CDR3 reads CASSETPDSYNEQFF. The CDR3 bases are TGCGCCAGCAGTGAAACCCCTGACAGCTACAATGAGCAGTTCTTC.

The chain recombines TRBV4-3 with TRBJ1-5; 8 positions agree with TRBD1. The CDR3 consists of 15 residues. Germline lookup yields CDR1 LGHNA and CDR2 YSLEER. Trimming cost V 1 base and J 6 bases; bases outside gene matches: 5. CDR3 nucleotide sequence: TGCGCCAGCAGCCAAGTGTTACAGGGGGTTCAGCCCCAGCATTTT. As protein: CASSQVLQGVQPQHF.

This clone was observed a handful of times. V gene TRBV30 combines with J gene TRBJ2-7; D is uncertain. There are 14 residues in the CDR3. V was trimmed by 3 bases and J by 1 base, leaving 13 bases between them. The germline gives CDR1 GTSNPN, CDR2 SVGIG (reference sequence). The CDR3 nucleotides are TGTGCCTGGAGGGATACTTCGAGATCCTACGAGCAGTACTTC. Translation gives CAWRDTSRSYEQYF.

The chain's CDR3 is CASIPSGTGTYEQYF. CDR3 coding DNA: TGTGCCAGCATCCCATCCGGGACAGGGACCTACGAGCAGTACTTC. The V gene is TRBV6-5, the J gene TRBJ2-7, with TRBD1 identical over 9 bases. CDR3 length equals 15 residues. Trimming cost V 7 bases and J 2 bases; bases outside gene matches: 9. Germline V gene sequence: CDR1 MNHEY, CDR2 SVGAGI.

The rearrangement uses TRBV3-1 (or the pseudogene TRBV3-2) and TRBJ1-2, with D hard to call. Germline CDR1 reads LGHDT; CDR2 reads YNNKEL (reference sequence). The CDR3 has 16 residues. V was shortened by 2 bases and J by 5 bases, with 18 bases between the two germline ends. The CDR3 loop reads CASSQNQHLRGYGYTF. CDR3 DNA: TGTGCCAGCAGCCAAAATCAACACCTTCGCGGGTATGGCTACACCTTC.

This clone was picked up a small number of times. The CDR3 loop reads CASSYSQQSSGNTIYF. In DNA, the CDR3 is TGTGCCAGCAGTTACTCTCAGCAAAGCTCTGGAAACACCATATATTTT. This chain uses TRBV6-6 with TRBJ1-3; no definite D call. Trimming stripped 0 bases from V and 0 bases from J, with 9 bases between. The CDR3 sequence is 16 residues long. Germline lookup yields CDR1 MNHNY and CDR2 SVGAGI (reference sequence).

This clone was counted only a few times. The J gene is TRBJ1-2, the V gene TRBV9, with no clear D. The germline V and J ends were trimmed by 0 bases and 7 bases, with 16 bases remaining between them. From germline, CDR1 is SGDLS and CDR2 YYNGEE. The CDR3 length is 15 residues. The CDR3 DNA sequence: TGTGCCAGCAGCGTAGCCGAGGGATCAGTAGGTGGCTACACCTTC. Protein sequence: CASSVAEGSVGGYTF.

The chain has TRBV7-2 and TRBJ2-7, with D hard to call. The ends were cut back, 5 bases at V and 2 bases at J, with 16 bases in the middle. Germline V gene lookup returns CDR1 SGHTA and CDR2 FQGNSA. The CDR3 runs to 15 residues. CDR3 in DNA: TGTGCCAGCAGCCTCGCTGCGACATCCCCCTACGAGCAGTACTTC. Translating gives CASSLAATSPYEQYF.

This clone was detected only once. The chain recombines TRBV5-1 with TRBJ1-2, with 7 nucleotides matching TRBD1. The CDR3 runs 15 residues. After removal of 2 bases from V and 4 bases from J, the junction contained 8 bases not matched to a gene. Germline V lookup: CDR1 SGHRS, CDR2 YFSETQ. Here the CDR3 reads CASSLTSDRVYGYTF. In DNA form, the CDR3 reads TGCGCCAGCAGCTTAACCTCCGACAGGGTCTATGGCTACACCTTC.

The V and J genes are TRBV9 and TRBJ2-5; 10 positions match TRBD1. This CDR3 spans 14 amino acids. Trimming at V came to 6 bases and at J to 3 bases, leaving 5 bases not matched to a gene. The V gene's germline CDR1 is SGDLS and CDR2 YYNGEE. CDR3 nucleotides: TGTGCCAGCACCCGGGACAGGGGTAAAGAGACCCAGTACTTC. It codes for CASTRDRGKETQYF.

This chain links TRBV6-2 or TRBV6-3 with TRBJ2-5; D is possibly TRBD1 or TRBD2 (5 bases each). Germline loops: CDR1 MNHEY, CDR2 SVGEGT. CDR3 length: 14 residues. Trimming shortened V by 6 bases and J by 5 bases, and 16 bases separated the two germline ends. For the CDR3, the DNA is TGTGCCAGCAGCGATGTGGGGCGAGGGGAGACCCAGTACTTC. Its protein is CASSDVGRGETQYF.

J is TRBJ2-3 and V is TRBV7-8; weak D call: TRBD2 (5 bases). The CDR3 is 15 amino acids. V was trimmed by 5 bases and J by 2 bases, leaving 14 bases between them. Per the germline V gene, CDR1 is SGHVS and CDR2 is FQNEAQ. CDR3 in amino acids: CASSLRETNTDTQYF. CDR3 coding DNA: TGTGCCAGCAGCCTTAGGGAGACTAACACAGATACGCAGTATTTT.

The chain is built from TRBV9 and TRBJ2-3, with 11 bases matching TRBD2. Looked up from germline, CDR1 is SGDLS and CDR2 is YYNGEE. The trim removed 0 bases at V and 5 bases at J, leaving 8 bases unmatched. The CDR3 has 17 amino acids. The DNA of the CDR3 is TGTGCCAGCAGCGTAGTGGGAATAGCGGGGGGGCAAGATACGCAGTATTTT. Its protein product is CASSVVGIAGGQDTQYF.

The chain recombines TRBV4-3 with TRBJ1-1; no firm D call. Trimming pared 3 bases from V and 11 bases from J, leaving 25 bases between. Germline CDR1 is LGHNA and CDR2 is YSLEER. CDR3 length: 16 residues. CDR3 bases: TGCGCCAGCAGCCAGAGCTTCCAAGGTGGAGGTGGATCGGCTTTCTTT. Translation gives CASSQSFQGGGGSAFF.

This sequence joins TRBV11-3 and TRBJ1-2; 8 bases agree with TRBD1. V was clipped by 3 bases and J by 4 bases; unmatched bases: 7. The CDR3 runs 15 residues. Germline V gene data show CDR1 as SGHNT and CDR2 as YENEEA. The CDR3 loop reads CASSFPRGQAYGYTF. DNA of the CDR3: TGTGCCAGCAGCTTTCCTAGGGGACAGGCCTATGGCTACACCTTC.

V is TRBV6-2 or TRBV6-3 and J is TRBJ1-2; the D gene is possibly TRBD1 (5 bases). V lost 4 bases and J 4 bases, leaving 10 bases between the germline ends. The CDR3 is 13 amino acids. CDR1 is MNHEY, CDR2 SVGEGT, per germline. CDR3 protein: CASSFRGGYGYTF. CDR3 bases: TGTGCCAGCAGTTTCCGGGGGGGCTATGGCTACACCTTC.

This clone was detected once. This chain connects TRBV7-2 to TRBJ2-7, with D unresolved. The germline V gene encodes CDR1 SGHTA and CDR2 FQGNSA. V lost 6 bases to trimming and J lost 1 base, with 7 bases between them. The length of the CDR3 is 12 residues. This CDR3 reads CASRAASYEQYF. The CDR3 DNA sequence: TGTGCCAGCAGGGCGGCTTCCTACGAGCAGTACTTC. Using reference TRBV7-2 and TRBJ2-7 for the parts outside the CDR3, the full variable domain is GAGVSQSPSNKVTEKGKDVELRCDPISGHTALYWYRQSLGQGLEFLIYFQGNSAPDKSGLPSDRFSAERTGGSVSTLTIQRTQQEDSAVYLCASRAASYEQYFGPGTRLTVT.

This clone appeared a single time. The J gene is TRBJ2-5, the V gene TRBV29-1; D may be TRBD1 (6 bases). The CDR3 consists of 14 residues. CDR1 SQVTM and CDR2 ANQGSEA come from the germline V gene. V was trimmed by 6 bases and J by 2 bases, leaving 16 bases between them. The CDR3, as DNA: TGCAGCGTGGACCGGGACATGGATCAAGAGACCCAGTACTTC. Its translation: CSVDRDMDQETQYF.

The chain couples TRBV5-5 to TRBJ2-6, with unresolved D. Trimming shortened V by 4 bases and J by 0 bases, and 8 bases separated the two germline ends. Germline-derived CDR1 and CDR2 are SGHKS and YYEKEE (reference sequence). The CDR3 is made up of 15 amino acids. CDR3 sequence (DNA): TGTGCCAGCAGCCCACCGTTCTCTGGGGCCAACGTCCTGACTTTC. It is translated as CASSPPFSGANVLTF. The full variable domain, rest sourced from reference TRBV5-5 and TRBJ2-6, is DAGVTQSPTHLIKTRGQQVTLRCSPISGHKSVSWYQQVLGQGPQFIFQYYEKEERGRGNFPDRFSARQFPNYSSELNVNALLLGDSALYLCASSPPFSGANVLTFGAGSRLTVL.

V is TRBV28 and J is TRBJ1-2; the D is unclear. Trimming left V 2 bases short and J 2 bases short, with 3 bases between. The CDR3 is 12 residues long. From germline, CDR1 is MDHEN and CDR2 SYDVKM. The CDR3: CASSLQNYGYTF. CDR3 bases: TGTGCCAGCAGTTTACAGAACTATGGCTACACCTTC.

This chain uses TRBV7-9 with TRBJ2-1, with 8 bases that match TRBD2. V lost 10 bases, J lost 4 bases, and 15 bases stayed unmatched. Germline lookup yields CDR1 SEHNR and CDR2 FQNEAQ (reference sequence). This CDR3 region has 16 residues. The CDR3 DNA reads TGTGCCACCCTAGATACGGGGGGGCGGTTTTACAATGAGCAGTTCTTC. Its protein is CATLDTGGRFYNEQFF.

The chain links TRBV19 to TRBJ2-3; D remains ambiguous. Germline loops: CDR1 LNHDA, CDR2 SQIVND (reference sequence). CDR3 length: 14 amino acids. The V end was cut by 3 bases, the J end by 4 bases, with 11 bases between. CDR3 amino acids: CASSISQRPDTQYF. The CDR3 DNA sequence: TGTGCCAGTAGTATTAGTCAACGGCCAGATACGCAGTATTTT.

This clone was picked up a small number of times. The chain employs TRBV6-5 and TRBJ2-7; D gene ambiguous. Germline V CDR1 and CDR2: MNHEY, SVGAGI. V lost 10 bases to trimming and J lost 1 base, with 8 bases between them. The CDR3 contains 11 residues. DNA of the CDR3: TGTGCCACCGGACGGTCCTACGAGCAGTACTTC. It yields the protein CATGRSYEQYF.